The 20 T cell receptor beta chains in this list originate from one sample, sequenced in a study of blood T cell repertoires in COVID-19. The protocol was immunoSEQ multiplex PCR, while the TCRdb copy is restricted to in-frame clones and leaves out a portion. The sample consists of approximately 250,000 clones, 86% of them appearing once. Sequencing used peripheral blood. These TCRs come from a woman older than 75 with COVID-19, enrolled during active disease.

The chain uses TRBV7-3 and TRBJ2-1; 7 bases align to TRBD2. V was pared by 5 bases and J by 6 bases, with 10 bases of the junction left unmatched. The CDR3 runs to 15 residues. Germline CDR1 and CDR2: SGHTA and FQGTGA. In nucleotides, the CDR3 is TGTGCCAGCAGCACTAGGGGCGGGGGTCGCAATGAGCAGTTCTTC. It yields the protein CASSTRGGGRNEQFF.

V is TRBV6-5 and J is TRBJ2-1; D may be TRBD1 (7 bases). CDR1 and CDR2 from the germline V gene are MNHEY and SVGAGI. CDR3 length equals 15 residues. V lost 7 bases and J lost 4, with 17 bases in between. CDR3 nucleotides: TGTGCCAGCATGGAGGGGGCCGCCGGGTACAATGAGCAGTTCTTC. Amino acids: CASMEGAAGYNEQFF.

J is TRBJ2-3 and V is TRBV12-5; 7 nucleotides line up with TRBD1. Germline-derived CDR1 and CDR2 are LGHNT and FRNRAP. V lost 6 bases to trimming and J lost 2 bases; unmatched junction nucleotides: 8. CDR3 size: 15 residues. The CDR3: CASGRGGQNTDTQYF. As DNA, the CDR3 is TGTGCTAGTGGCAGAGGGGGACAGAACACAGATACGCAGTATTTT. The complete variable domain, with remaining parts taken from reference TRBV12-5 and TRBJ2-3, reads DARVTQTPRHKVTEMGQEVTMRCQPILGHNTVFWYRQTMMQGLELLAYFRNRAPLDDSGMPKDRFSAEMPDATLATLKIQPSEPRDSAVYFCASGRGGQNTDTQYFGPGTRLTVL.

The genes are TRBV3-1 (or the pseudogene TRBV3-2) and TRBJ1-2, with D possibly being TRBD1 (5 bases). Trimming left V 7 bases short and J 4 bases short, with 13 bases between. This CDR3 has 13 residues. Germline V CDR1 and CDR2: LGHDT, YNNKEL (reference sequence). The CDR3 loop reads CASTSTGSYGYTF. CDR3 bases: TGTGCCAGCACCTCTACAGGTAGCTATGGCTACACCTTC.

J is TRBJ1-1 and V is TRBV10-3; possibly TRBD1 for D (5 bases). V shed 3 bases and J shed 3 bases, with 11 bases lying between them. CDR3 length: 14 residues. CDR1 is ENHRY and CDR2 is SYGVKD in the germline V gene. The CDR3, as DNA: TGTGCCATCAGTGAAGTGGAAGGGGACACTGAAGCTTTCTTT. Protein product: CAISEVEGDTEAFF.

V is TRBV27 and J is TRBJ2-2; 7 nucleotides agree with TRBD1. CDR1 and CDR2 from the germline V gene are MNHEY and SMNVEV (reference sequence). Trimming at V came to 6 bases and at J to 4 bases, leaving 8 bases not matched to a gene. The CDR3 consists of 15 residues. The DNA of the CDR3 is TGTGCCAGCAGACCCACAGGGGCCGCCACCGGGGAGCTGTTTTTT. The encoded protein is CASRPTGAATGELFF.

V is TRBV28 and J is TRBJ1-1; TRBD1 aligns across 8 bases. J lost 8 bases, V lost 8 bases, and 4 bases had no gene match. Germline CDR1 and CDR2: MDHEN and SYDVKM. The length of the CDR3 is 11 residues. This chain's CDR3 is CASGDRFEAFF. Written as DNA, the CDR3 is TGTGCCAGCGGGGACAGGTTCGAAGCTTTCTTT.

The genes are TRBV28 and TRBJ1-2; 7 nucleotides align to TRBD1. J gave up 0 bases and V 2 bases, and 6 bases lay outside the gene matches. The CDR3 contains 16 residues. Looked up from germline, CDR1 is MDHEN and CDR2 is SYDVKM. The CDR3 nucleotides are TGTGCCAGCAGTTTAACCCCAGGGGGGTCTAACTATGGCTACACCTTC. Translating it yields CASSLTPGGSNYGYTF.

There are a few counts of this clone. The J gene is TRBJ1-3, the V gene TRBV10-1; D is unresolved. V dropped 3 bases and J dropped 4 bases, with 13 bases sitting between them. From germline, CDR1 is WNHNN and CDR2 SYGVQD (reference sequence). The CDR3 is 15 residues long. The CDR3 coding sequence is TGCGCCAGCAGTGAACCAGGTCCGGGGGGAAACACCATATATTTT. It encodes CASSEPGPGGNTIYF.

V is TRBV19 and J is TRBJ1-1, with D maybe TRBD1 (6 bases). The ends were cut back, 0 bases at V and 3 bases at J, with 11 bases in the middle. CDR3 length: 15 residues. Germline V gives CDR1 LNHDA, CDR2 SQIVND (reference sequence). The CDR3 loop is CASSIELGGYTEAFF. As DNA, the CDR3 is TGTGCCAGTAGTATAGAACTTGGGGGCTACACTGAAGCTTTCTTT.

CDR3 DNA sequence: TGTGCCAGCAGCTTGGTGATAGGGAGGGCGACTAATGAAAAACTGTTTTTT. This gives the protein CASSLVIGRATNEKLFF. The chain is built from TRBV5-8 and TRBJ1-4; D remains ambiguous. V lost 0 bases to trimming and J lost 2 bases, with 14 bases between them. The V gene's germline CDR1 is SGHTS and CDR2 YDEGEE. The CDR3 consists of 17 residues.

V is TRBV2 and J is TRBJ1-5; D might be TRBD1 (6 bases). Deletions cut 7 bases from V and 3 bases from J, with 13 bases between. Per the germline V gene, CDR1 is SNHLY and CDR2 is FYNNEI. The CDR3 contains 14 residues. The CDR3 DNA reads as TGTGCCAGCAAAGATGACAGGCCCAATCAGCCCCAGCATTTT. Translating gives CASKDDRPNQPQHF.

V and J are TRBV2 and TRBJ1-2, with TRBD1 as a possible D gene (6 bases). Trimming stripped 0 bases from V and 4 bases from J, with 18 bases between. This CDR3 contains 17 residues. Germline-derived CDR1 and CDR2 are SNHLY and FYNNEI. The CDR3 bases are TGTGCCAGCAGTGAAGCAGGCACAGGGCGTCGAGTCTATGGCTACACCTTC. This encodes CASSEAGTGRRVYGYTF.

The chain recombines TRBV5-6 with TRBJ2-7; tentative D call: TRBD1 (5 bases). Trimming pared 2 bases from V and 4 bases from J, leaving 7 bases between. CDR3 length equals 12 residues. CDR1 is SGHDT, CDR2 YYEEEE, per germline. The CDR3 nucleotides read TGTGCCAGCAGCTTATCAGGGTACGAGCAGTACTTC. Translated: CASSLSGYEQYF.

The chain is built from TRBV2 and TRBJ1-1; tentative D call: TRBD1 (6 bases). This CDR3 is 11 amino acids long. Germline CDR1 reads SNHLY; CDR2 reads FYNNEI. With 6 bases removed from V and 7 bases from J, the gap between germline ends came to 9 bases. CDR3 coding DNA: TGTGCCAGCAGAGGACAGCTTGAAGCTTTCTTT. It yields the protein CASRGQLEAFF. Filled out from reference TRBV2 and TRBJ1-1, the complete variable domain reads EPEVTQTPSHQVTQMGQEVILRCVPISNHLYFYWYRQILGQKVEFLVSFYNNEISEKSEIFDDQFSVERPDGSNFTLKIRSTKLEDSAMYFCASRGQLEAFFGQGTRLTVV.

The V call is TRBV18, the J call TRBJ1-1, with a tentative D call TRBD1 (6 bases). CDR3 size: 15 residues. V lost 3 bases and J 0 bases, leaving 11 bases between the germline ends. CDR1 is KGHSH and CDR2 is LQKENI in the germline V gene. CDR3 nucleotides: TGTGCCAGCTCACCCCAACAGGGTATGAACACTGAAGCTTTCTTT. It codes for CASSPQQGMNTEAFF.

This sequence joins TRBV6-5 and TRBJ1-2; 7 bases map to TRBD1. Germline CDR1 and CDR2: MNHEY and SVGAGI. The CDR3 sequence is 15 residues long. J gave up 4 bases and V 6 bases, and 11 bases lay outside the gene matches. The CDR3 DNA reads as TGTGCCAGCAGAGATTCCCCAGGGGGTACCTATGGCTACACCTTC. This translates into CASRDSPGGTYGYTF.

The chain couples TRBV6-2 or TRBV6-3 to TRBJ2-3, with D uncertain. V shed 6 bases and J shed 4 bases, with 8 bases lying between them. CDR1 is MNHEY, CDR2 SVGEGT, per germline. The CDR3 totals 12 residues. CDR3 in amino acids: CASSQAADTQYF. The CDR3 bases are TGTGCCAGCAGCCAGGCGGCAGATACGCAGTATTTT.

J is TRBJ2-5 and V is TRBV2, with 10 bases identical to TRBD1. Germline loops: CDR1 SNHLY, CDR2 FYNNEI. V was pared by 6 bases and J by 9 bases, with 7 bases of the junction left unmatched. The CDR3 spans 13 residues. CDR3 nucleotide sequence: TGTGCCAGCAGCCCGACAGGGGGCGCGGCCCAGTACTTC. The encoded protein is CASSPTGGAAQYF.

The chain recombines TRBV27 with TRBJ1-2; D not resolved. The germline V and J ends were trimmed by 3 bases and 5 bases, with 13 bases remaining between them. The CDR3 consists of 14 residues. Germline V gene data show CDR1 as MNHEY and CDR2 as SMNVEV (reference sequence). The CDR3 here is CASSFSTPTYGYTF. The CDR3 nucleotides read TGTGCCAGCAGTTTCTCCACTCCAACTTATGGCTACACCTTC.